Below, one T cell receptor (beta chain) is given with its context. This specimen includes other DNA sequences encoding the same CDR3. These data come from a study of blood T cell repertoires in COVID-19. Across the whole study: T cells, B-cell-depleted T cells, or PBMCs provided the cDNA or gDNA that served as material.

The assay was immunoSEQ multiplex PCR, and TCRdb's table has in-frame clones only and misses some. The repertoire consists of some 380,000 clones, with over 75% occurring once and the leading ten covering about 2.1%. Germline assignment: CDR1 SGHVS and CDR2 FQNEAQ. The CDR3 is 16 residues long. V was cut by 0 bases and J by 2 bases, with 10 bases left in between. The chain recombines TRBV7-8 with TRBJ2-2; perhaps TRBD2 as D (6 bases). The material sequenced was PBMCs or T cells enriched from blood (not recorded which). This TCR derives from a woman in her thirties or forties with acute COVID-19. The CDR3, as DNA: TGTGCCAGCAGCTTAGCGGGGGGAAAAAACACCGGGGAGCTGTTTTTT. This gives the protein CASSLAGGKNTGELFF.